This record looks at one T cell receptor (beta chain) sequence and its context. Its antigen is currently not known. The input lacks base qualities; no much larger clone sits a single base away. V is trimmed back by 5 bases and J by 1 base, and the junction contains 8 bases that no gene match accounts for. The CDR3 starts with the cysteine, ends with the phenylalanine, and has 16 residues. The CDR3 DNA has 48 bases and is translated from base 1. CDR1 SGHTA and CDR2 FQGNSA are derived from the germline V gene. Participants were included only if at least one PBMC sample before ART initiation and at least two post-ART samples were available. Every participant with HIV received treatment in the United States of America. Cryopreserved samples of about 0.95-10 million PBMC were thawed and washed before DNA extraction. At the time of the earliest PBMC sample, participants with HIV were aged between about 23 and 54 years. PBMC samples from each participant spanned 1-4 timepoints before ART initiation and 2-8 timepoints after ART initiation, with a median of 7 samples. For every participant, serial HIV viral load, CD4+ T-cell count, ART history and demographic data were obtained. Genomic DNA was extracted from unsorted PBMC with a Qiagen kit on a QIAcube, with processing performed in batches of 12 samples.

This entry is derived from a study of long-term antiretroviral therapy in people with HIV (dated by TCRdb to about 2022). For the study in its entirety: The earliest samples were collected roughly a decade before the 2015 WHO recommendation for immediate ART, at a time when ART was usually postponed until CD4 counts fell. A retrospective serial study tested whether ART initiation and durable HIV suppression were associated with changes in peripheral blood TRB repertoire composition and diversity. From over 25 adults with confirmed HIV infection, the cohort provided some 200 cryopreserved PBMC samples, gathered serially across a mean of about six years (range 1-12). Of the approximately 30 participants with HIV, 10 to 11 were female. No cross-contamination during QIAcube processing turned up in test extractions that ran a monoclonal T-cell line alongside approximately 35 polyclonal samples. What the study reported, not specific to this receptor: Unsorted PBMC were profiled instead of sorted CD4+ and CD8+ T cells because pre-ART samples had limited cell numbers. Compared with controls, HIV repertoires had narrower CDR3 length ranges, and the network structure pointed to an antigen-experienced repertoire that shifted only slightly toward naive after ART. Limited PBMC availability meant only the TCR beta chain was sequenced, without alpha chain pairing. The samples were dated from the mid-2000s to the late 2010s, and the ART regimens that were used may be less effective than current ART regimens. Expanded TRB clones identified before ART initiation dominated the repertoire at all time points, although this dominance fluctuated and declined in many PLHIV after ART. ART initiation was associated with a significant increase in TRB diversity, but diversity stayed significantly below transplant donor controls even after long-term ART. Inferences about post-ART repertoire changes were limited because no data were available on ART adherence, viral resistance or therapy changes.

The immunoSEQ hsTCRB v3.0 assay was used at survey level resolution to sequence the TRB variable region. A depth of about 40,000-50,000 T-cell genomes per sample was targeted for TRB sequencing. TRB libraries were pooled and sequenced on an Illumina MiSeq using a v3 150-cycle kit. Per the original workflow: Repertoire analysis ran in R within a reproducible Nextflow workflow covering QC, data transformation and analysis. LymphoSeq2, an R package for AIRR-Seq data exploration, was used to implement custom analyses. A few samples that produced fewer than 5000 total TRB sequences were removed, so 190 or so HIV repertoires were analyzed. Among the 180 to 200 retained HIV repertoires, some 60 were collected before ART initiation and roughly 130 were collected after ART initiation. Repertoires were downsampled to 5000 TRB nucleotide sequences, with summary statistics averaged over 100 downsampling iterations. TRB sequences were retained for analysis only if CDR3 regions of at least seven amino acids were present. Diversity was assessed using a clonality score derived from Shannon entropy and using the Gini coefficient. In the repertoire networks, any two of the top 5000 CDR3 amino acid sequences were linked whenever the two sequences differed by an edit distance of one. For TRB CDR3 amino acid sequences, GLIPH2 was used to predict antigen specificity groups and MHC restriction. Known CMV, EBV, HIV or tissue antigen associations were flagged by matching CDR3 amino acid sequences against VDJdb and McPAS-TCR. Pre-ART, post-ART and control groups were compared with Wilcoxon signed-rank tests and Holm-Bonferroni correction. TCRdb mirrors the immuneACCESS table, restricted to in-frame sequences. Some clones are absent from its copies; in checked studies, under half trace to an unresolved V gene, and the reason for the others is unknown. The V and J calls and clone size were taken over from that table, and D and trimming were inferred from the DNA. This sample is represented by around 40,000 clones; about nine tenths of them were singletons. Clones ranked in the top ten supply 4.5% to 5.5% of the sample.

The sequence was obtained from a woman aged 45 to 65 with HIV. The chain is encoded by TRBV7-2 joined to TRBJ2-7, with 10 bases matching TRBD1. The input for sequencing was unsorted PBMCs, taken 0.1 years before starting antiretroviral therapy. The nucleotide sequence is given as TGTGCCAGCAGCGTTTCCGGGACAGGGGTTTCCTACGAGCAGTACTTC. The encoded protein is CASSVSGTGVSYEQYF.